Presented here are 28 T cell receptor beta chains from one specimen sequenced in a study of blood T cell repertoires in COVID-19. TCRdb's table, derived via immunoSEQ multiplex PCR, lists solely in-frame clones and lacks some. The sample carries fewer than 90,000 clones, roughly nine tenths recorded once. Sequencing was performed on peripheral blood. The receptors shown here come from a man of 80 years or more in a cohort sampled during active COVID-19.

This chain connects TRBV5-1 to TRBJ2-5; possible D gene TRBD1, 5 bases. This CDR3 is 14 amino acids long. V lost 2 bases and J 4 bases, leaving 12 bases between the germline ends. The germline V gene encodes CDR1 SGHRS and CDR2 YFSETQ. CDR3 in amino acids: CASSFPDSRETQYF. The CDR3, as DNA: TGCGCCAGCAGCTTTCCCGACAGCCGAGAGACCCAGTACTTC.

The rearrangement links TRBV3-1 (or the pseudogene TRBV3-2) to TRBJ1-2, with D unclear. V lost 0 bases to trimming and J lost 1 base, with 9 bases between them. Germline V gives CDR1 LGHDT, CDR2 YNNKEL (reference sequence). The CDR3 consists of 15 residues. CDR3 amino acids: CASSQDLTSNYGYTF. CDR3 nucleotides: TGTGCCAGCAGCCAAGATCTGACAAGTAACTATGGCTACACCTTC.

The chain couples TRBV2 to TRBJ1-5; TRBD1 agrees at 7 bases. The V gene's germline CDR1 is SNHLY and CDR2 FYNNEI. With V trimmed by 5 bases and J by 10 bases, 11 bases remained unmatched. The CDR3 covers 14 residues. In DNA form, the CDR3 reads TGTGCCAGCAGTTTGGGGACAGCGAGGGCTCCCCAGCATTTT. Translated: CASSLGTARAPQHF. The variable domain in full, with the rest retrieved from reference TRBV2 and TRBJ1-5, is EPEVTQTPSHQVTQMGQEVILRCVPISNHLYFYWYRQILGQKVEFLVSFYNNEISEKSEIFDDQFSVERPDGSNFTLKIRSTKLEDSAMYFCASSLGTARAPQHFGDGTRLSIL.

The chain is built from TRBV28 and TRBJ1-3, with 8 positions matching TRBD1. CDR1 and CDR2 (germline): MDHEN, SYDVKM. V trimming: 7 bases; J trimming: 9 bases; junction bases outside the gene matches: 14. This CDR3 is built from 15 residues. The CDR3 sequence is CASTYLTGAGGTIYF. The CDR3 DNA reads TGTGCCAGCACCTACCTGACAGGGGCCGGAGGCACCATATATTTT.

The chain combines TRBV14 with TRBJ2-4; no clear D gene. Germline-derived CDR1 and CDR2 are SGHDN and FVKESK. This CDR3 contains 15 residues. The V end was cut by 0 bases, the J end by 0 bases, with 6 bases between. The CDR3 loop is CASSQDTVAKNIQYF. The CDR3 nucleotides read TGTGCCAGCAGCCAAGATACGGTAGCCAAAAACATTCAGTACTTC. Filled out from reference TRBV14 and TRBJ2-4, the complete variable domain reads EAGVTQFPSHSVIEKGQTVTLRCDPISGHDNLYWYRRVMGKEIKFLLHFVKESKQDESGMPNNRFLAERTGGTYSTLKVQPAELEDSGVYFCASSQDTVAKNIQYFGAGTRLSVL.

CDR3 in DNA: TGTGCCAGTAGTAGGGGAGGGGTACAACCTGGCACTGAAGCTTTCTTT. It encodes CASSRGGVQPGTEAFF. The rearrangement links TRBV19 to TRBJ1-1; perhaps TRBD1 as D (5 bases). This CDR3 is built from 16 residues. Germline loops: CDR1 LNHDA, CDR2 SQIVND (reference sequence). V shed 4 bases and J shed 4 bases, with 19 bases lying between them.

This chain joins TRBV29-1 and TRBJ2-1; 12 bases line up with TRBD2. The CDR3 consists of 14 residues. V shed 6 bases and J 7 bases; nucleotides not matched to a gene: 7. The V gene's germline CDR1 is SQVTM and CDR2 ANQGSEA. The CDR3 region is CSVKGLAGGNEQFF. The CDR3 region has the DNA TGCAGCGTGAAGGGTCTAGCGGGGGGGAATGAGCAGTTCTTC.

This rearrangement joins TRBV6-2 or TRBV6-3 to TRBJ1-1, with D possibly TRBD1 on 5 matching bases. Germline CDR1 and CDR2: MNHEY and SVGEGT. Trimming cost V 2 bases and J 0 bases, with 10 bases left between them. The CDR3 has 15 residues. DNA of the CDR3: TGTGCCAGCAGTTACGGGGCCGATTTGAACACTGAAGCTTTCTTT. Translation: CASSYGADLNTEAFF.

This chain uses TRBV6-5 with TRBJ2-1; possibly TRBD1 for D (5 bases). Germline CDR1 reads MNHEY; CDR2 reads SVGAGI. With 6 bases removed from V and 5 bases from J, the gap between germline ends came to 5 bases. This CDR3 has 11 amino acids. In DNA form, the CDR3 reads TGTGCCAGCAGAGGGGACAATGAGCAGTTCTTC. This translates into CASRGDNEQFF.

The chain carries TRBV4-2 and TRBJ2-6; 9 bases match TRBD2. The CDR3 is made up of 20 amino acids. Germline values: CDR1 LGHNA, CDR2 YNFKEQ. Trimming took 0 bases from V and 0 from J; bases not matched to a gene: 9. The CDR3 sequence: CASSQDMAGGLISGANVLTF. CDR3 sequence (DNA): TGTGCCAGCAGCCAAGATATGGCGGGGGGGCTCATCTCTGGGGCCAACGTCCTGACTTTC.

The chain employs TRBV7-2 and TRBJ1-2, with a weak D call TRBD1 (6 bases). CDR1 is SGHTA, CDR2 FQGNSA, per germline. Trimming took off 2 bases at V and 8 bases at J, with 12 bases between the two ends. This CDR3 spans 13 amino acids. Written as DNA, the CDR3 is TGTGCCAGCAGCTTATTACAGGGTGACGGCTACACCTTC. This encodes CASSLLQGDGYTF. The variable domain in full, with the rest retrieved from reference TRBV7-2 and TRBJ1-2, is GAGVSQSPSNKVTEKGKDVELRCDPISGHTALYWYRQSLGQGLEFLIYFQGNSAPDKSGLPSDRFSAERTGGSVSTLTIQRTQQEDSAVYLCASSLLQGDGYTFGSGTRLTVV.

This chain links TRBV29-1 with TRBJ1-2; 7 bases fit TRBD1. The germline V gene encodes CDR1 SQVTM and CDR2 ANQGSEA. This CDR3 contains 14 residues. V lost 0 bases, J lost 2 bases, and 3 bases stayed unmatched. CDR3 sequence: CSVEDLRGNYGYTF. The CDR3 DNA reads TGCAGCGTTGAAGATCTCAGGGGGAACTATGGCTACACCTTC.

This chain links TRBV18 with TRBJ2-3, with TRBD2 identical over 10 bases. From germline, CDR1 is KGHSH and CDR2 LQKENI. V was clipped by 5 bases and J by 2 bases; unmatched bases: 7. CDR3 length equals 16 residues. CDR3 nucleotides: TGTGCCAGCTCAGCGTTAGCGGGGGGACCCACAGATACGCAGTATTTT. Its protein product is CASSALAGGPTDTQYF.

This chain uses TRBV6-5 with TRBJ1-1; D is perhaps TRBD1 (6 bases). V lost 2 bases, J lost 6 bases, and 13 bases lay in between. Per germline, CDR1 MNHEY and CDR2 SVGAGI. This CDR3 is built from 14 residues. CDR3 bases: TGTGCCAGCAGTTACATGGCAGGGGTCCCTGAAGCTTTCTTT. Protein sequence: CASSYMAGVPEAFF.

The V call is TRBV5-4, the J call TRBJ2-2; 10 bases line up with TRBD1. The germline V gene has CDR1 SGHNT and CDR2 YYREEE (reference sequence). Losses at the gene ends were 5 bases for V and 6 bases for J; bases not matched to a gene: 10. This CDR3 region has 16 residues. The CDR3 region is CASRQTGGGIPGELFF. The CDR3 nucleotides are TGTGCCAGCAGACAGACAGGGGGCGGCATCCCCGGGGAGCTGTTTTTT.

This chain connects TRBV19 to TRBJ2-1; D might be TRBD2 (6 bases). The CDR3 extends over 14 amino acids. From germline, CDR1 is LNHDA and CDR2 SQIVND (reference sequence). Trimming took off 5 bases at V and 8 bases at J, with 16 bases between the two ends. The CDR3 DNA sequence: TGTGCCAGTAGTCCCTTGGGGCGCGGGGATGAGCAGTTCTTC. It specifies CASSPLGRGDEQFF. Full variable domain (outside the CDR3, taken from reference TRBV19 and TRBJ2-1): DGGITQSPKYLFRKEGQNVTLSCEQNLNHDAMYWYRQDPGQGLRLIYYSQIVNDFQKGDIAEGYSVSREKKESFPLTVTSAQKNPTAFYLCASSPLGRGDEQFFGPGTRLTVL.

The chain joins TRBV6-5 to TRBJ1-5; possibly TRBD1 for D (5 bases). Between the trimmed V and J ends, which lost 5 bases and 6 bases, there was a span of 11 bases. The germline gives CDR1 MNHEY, CDR2 SVGAGI. The CDR3 has 13 residues. The CDR3 nucleotides are TGTGCCAGCAGTCGCCCGCAGGGTCAGCCCCAGCATTTT. Protein sequence: CASSRPQGQPQHF.

V gene TRBV2 combines with J gene TRBJ1-6; maybe TRBD1 (5 bases). Trimming stripped 2 bases from V and 9 bases from J, with 14 bases between. Germline CDR1 is SNHLY and CDR2 is FYNNEI. The CDR3 consists of 15 residues. DNA of the CDR3: TGTGCCAGCAGTGAACAGGCAGGGAAGGGTTCACCCCTCCACTTT. As protein: CASSEQAGKGSPLHF.

The rearrangement uses TRBV27 and TRBJ2-2; 12 bases fit TRBD2. J lost 5 bases, V lost 4 bases, and 5 bases had no gene match. CDR3 length equals 16 residues. The germline CDR1 and CDR2 sequences are MNHEY and SMNVEV (reference sequence). CDR3 DNA: TGTGCCAGCAGTTCACTAGCGGGGGGTGGAACCGGGGAGCTGTTTTTT. This encodes CASSSLAGGGTGELFF.

This clone was counted at least ten times. The CDR3 reads CASSLSAGQGYTF. The CDR3 region has the DNA TGTGCCAGCAGCTTGTCTGCAGGGCAAGGCTACACCTTC. J is TRBJ1-2 and V is TRBV5-5; maybe TRBD1 (5 bases). Between the trimmed V and J ends, which lost 1 base and 8 bases, there was a span of 12 bases. CDR3 length: 13 residues. Germline lookup yields CDR1 SGHKS and CDR2 YYEKEE (reference sequence).

V is TRBV5-1 and J is TRBJ2-7; TRBD1 matches 8 bases. The germline gives CDR1 SGHRS, CDR2 YFSETQ. V shed 4 bases and J 9 bases; nucleotides not matched to a gene: 21. The CDR3 is made up of 17 amino acids. CDR3 DNA sequence: TGCGCCAGCAGCATGGCCACAGGGGGACCTACCCCCGTGTGGCAGTACTTC. Translation: CASSMATGGPTPVWQYF.

This chain joins TRBV7-9 and TRBJ2-4; 7 nucleotides match TRBD1. Germline V gene data show CDR1 as SEHNR and CDR2 as FQNEAQ (reference sequence). V gave up 2 bases and J gave up 5 bases; unmatched junction bases: 0. CDR3 length: 13 residues. Written as DNA, the CDR3 is TGTGCCAGCAGCTTACAGGGGGAAAACATTCAGTACTTC. Translating gives CASSLQGENIQYF.

The chain uses TRBV11-3 and TRBJ2-1; tentatively, D is TRBD1 (8 bases). V gave up 1 base and J gave up 9 bases, with 13 bases separating them. Per the germline V gene, CDR1 is SGHNT and CDR2 is YENEEA. This CDR3 contains 14 residues. CDR3 amino acids: CASSLVQGGSEQFF. Here the CDR3 DNA reads TGTGCCAGCAGCTTAGTACAGGGGGGGAGTGAGCAGTTCTTC.

The gene calls are TRBV5-6 and TRBJ1-4; 9 positions agree with TRBD1. This CDR3 has 16 residues. Trimming at V came to 4 bases and at J to 3 bases, leaving 7 bases not matched to a gene. Germline CDR1 is SGHDT and CDR2 is YYEEEE. The CDR3 DNA sequence: TGTGCCAGCAGCGGAAACAGGGGGCTAGCTAATGAAAAACTGTTTTTT. This encodes CASSGNRGLANEKLFF.

The V call is TRBV5-4, the J call TRBJ2-7; TRBD1 matches 7 bases. The CDR3 is made up of 14 amino acids. Germline assignment: CDR1 SGHNT and CDR2 YYREEE (reference sequence). V gave up 4 bases and J gave up 2 bases; unmatched junction bases: 6. Here the CDR3 DNA reads TGTGCCAGCAGCAGGACAGGAGTCCCCTACGAGCAGTACTTC. Translated: CASSRTGVPYEQYF.

V usage is TRBV7-2 and J usage is TRBJ1-1; the D is unclear. V was trimmed by 8 bases and J by 6 bases, leaving 13 bases between them. CDR3 length: 12 residues. The germline CDR1 and CDR2 sequences are SGHTA and FQGNSA. CDR3 DNA sequence: TGTGCCAGCGGGCAGGCCGTTTCTGAAGCTTTCTTT. This codes for CASGQAVSEAFF.

The V call is TRBV7-9, the J call TRBJ2-5; 12 bases match TRBD1. The CDR3 is 15 residues long. Germline loops: CDR1 SEHNR, CDR2 FQNEAQ (reference sequence). V lost 4 bases to trimming and J lost 5 bases; unmatched junction nucleotides: 5. This CDR3 is CASSSGQGARETQYF. The DNA of the CDR3 is TGTGCCAGCAGCTCGGGACAGGGGGCGCGGGAGACCCAGTACTTC.

The J gene is TRBJ1-1, the V gene TRBV29-1, with a possible D match to TRBD1 (5 bases). Germline CDR1 reads SQVTM; CDR2 reads ANQGSEA. The CDR3 is 13 amino acids. Trimming left V 4 bases short and J 4 bases short, with 13 bases between. The chain's CDR3 is CSVARGAGTEAFF. The CDR3 bases are TGCAGCGTTGCTCGCGGGGCCGGCACTGAAGCTTTCTTT.